Sequencing of this T cell receptor beta chain was carried out in a study of T cells in Graves' hyperthyroidism and ophthalmopathy. CDR1 is MDHEN, CDR2 SYDVKM, per germline. The CDR3 consists of 13 residues. V lost 8 bases to trimming and J lost 0 bases, with 11 bases between them. In this sample, this clonotype turned up many times. It was RNA transcripts that yielded the amplified TCR beta CDR3 regions. The HTBI primer set served for first-round RT-PCR of the TCR CDR3. TCRdb itself ran the multiplex PCR reads through MiXCR, one entry per CDR3 protein. Seen here are about 600,000 distinct CDR3 sequences, about a sixth observed once, and the top ten hold more than 3%.

The chain uses TRBV28 and TRBJ2-7; D unclear. The receptor was derived from a woman aged 40 to 50 with Graves' ophthalmopathy. The specimen sequenced was blood. CDR3 nucleotide sequence: TGTGCCAGCGAATCCCCGAGCTCCTACGAGCAGTACTTC. Amino acids: CASESPSSYEQYF.